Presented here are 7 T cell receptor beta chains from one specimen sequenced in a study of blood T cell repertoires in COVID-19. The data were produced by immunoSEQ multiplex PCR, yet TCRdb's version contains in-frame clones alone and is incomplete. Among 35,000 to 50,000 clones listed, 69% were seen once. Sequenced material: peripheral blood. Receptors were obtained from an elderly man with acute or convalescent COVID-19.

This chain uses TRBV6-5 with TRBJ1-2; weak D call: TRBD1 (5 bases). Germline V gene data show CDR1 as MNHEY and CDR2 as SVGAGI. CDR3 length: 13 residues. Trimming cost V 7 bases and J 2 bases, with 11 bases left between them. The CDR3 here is CASIRTRNYGYTF. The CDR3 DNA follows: TGTGCCAGCATCAGGACACGGAACTATGGCTACACCTTC.

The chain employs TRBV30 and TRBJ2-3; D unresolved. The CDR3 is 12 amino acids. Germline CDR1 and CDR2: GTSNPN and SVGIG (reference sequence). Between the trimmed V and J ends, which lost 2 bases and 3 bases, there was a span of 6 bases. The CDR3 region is CAWSPDTDTQYF. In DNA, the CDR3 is TGTGCCTGGAGTCCAGATACAGATACGCAGTATTTT.

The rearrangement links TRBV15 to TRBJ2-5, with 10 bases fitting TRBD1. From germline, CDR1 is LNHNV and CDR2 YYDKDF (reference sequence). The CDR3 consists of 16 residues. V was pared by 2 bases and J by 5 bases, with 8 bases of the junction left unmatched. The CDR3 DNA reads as TGTGCCACCAGCAGATCCGGGACAGGGGAAATTGAGACCCAGTACTTC. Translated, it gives CATSRSGTGEIETQYF.

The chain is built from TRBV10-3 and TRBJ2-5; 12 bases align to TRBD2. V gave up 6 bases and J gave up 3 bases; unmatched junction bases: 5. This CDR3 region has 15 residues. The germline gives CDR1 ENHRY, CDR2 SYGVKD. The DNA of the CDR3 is TGTGCCATCAGCCGGACTAGCGGGGAAGAAGAGACCCAGTACTTC. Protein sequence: CAISRTSGEEETQYF.

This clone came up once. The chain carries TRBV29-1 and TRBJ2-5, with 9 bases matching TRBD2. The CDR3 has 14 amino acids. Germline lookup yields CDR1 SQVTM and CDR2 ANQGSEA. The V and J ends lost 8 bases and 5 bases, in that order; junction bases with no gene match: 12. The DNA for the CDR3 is TGCAGCCTTGGGACTAGCTCCGGATCGGAGACCCAGTACTTC. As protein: CSLGTSSGSETQYF.

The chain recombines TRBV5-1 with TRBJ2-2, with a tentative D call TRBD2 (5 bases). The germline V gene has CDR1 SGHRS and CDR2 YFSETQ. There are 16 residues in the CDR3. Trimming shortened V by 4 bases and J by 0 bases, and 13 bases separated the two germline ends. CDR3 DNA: TGCGCCAGCAGCCGGGGAGCGGCCGCGAACACCGGGGAGCTGTTTTTT. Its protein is CASSRGAAANTGELFF.

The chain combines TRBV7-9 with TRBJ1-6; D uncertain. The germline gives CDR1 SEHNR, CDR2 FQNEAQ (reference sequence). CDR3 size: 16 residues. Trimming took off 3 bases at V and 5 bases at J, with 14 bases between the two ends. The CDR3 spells CASSLDPGFNNSPLHF. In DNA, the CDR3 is TGTGCCAGCAGCTTGGACCCGGGGTTTAATAATTCACCCCTCCACTTT.